Below, one TCR beta chain is given with its context. This sample was included in a study of blood T cell repertoires in COVID-19. Background on the study: The analysed material was cDNA or gDNA that came from T cells, B-cell-depleted T cells, or PBMCs.

Between the trimmed V and J ends, which lost 4 bases and 4 bases, there was a span of 13 bases. Germline CDR1 reads SNHLY; CDR2 reads FYNNEI. There are 14 residues in the CDR3. Per the authors' pipeline: Scientists estimated how many nucleated cells there were by amplifying reference gene primers. Assay used: immunoSEQ multiplex PCR; TCRdb lists only in-frame clones, some missing. V and J calls and clone size are copied from that table; D and trimming were computed from the DNA. Of some 91,000 clones detected, around four fifths appear once; the ten largest clones hold roughly 11%. The chain is built from TRBV2 and TRBJ1-1; D is perhaps TRBD1 (6 bases). Sequenced input: peripheral blood. The clonotype originates from a human donor in a cohort sampled during active COVID-19. CDR3 in DNA: TGTGCCAGCAGTGTGGGCCAGGGGAGCACTGAAGCTTTCTTT. Its protein is CASSVGQGSTEAFF.